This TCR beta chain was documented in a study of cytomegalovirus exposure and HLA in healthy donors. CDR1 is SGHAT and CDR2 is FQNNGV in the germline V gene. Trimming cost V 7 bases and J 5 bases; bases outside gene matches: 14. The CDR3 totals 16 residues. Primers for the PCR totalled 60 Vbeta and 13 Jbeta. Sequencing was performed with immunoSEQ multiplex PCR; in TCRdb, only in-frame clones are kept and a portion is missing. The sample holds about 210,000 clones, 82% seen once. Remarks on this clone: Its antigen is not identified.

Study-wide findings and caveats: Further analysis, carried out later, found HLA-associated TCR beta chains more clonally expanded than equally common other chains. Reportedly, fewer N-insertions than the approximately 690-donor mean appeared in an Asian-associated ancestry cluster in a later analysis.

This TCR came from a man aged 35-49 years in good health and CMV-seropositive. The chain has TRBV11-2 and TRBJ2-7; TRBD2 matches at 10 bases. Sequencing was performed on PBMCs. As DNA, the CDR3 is TGTGCCAGCACCGCAACACTTGGACTAGCGGCAAACGAGCAGTACTTC. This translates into CASTATLGLAANEQYF.